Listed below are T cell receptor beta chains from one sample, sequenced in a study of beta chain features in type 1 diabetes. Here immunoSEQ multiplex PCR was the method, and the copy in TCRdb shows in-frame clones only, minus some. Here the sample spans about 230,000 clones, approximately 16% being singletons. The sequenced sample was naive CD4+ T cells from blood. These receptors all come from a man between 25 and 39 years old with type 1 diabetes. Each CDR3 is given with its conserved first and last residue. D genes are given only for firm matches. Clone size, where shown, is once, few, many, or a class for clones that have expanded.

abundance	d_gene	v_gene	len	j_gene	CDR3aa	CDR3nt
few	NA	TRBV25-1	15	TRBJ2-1	CASSELGGAYNEQFF	TGTGCCAGCAGTGAACTCGGGGGAGCGTACAATGAGCAGTTCTTC
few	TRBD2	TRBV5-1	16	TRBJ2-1	CASSDTSGSSYNEQFF	TGCGCCAGCAGCGACACTAGCGGGAGCTCCTACAATGAGCAGTTCTTC
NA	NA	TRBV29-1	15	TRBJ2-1	CSAKQGGRISDEQFF	TGCAGCGCCAAACAGGGCGGGAGAATCTCTGATGAGCAGTTCTTC
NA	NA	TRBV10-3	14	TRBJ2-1	CATGQIEGYNEQFF	TGTGCCACTGGACAGATAGAGGGCTACAATGAGCAGTTCTTC
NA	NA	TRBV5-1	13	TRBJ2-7	CASSWDNSYEQYF	TGCGCCAGCAGCTGGGACAATTCCTACGAGCAGTACTTC
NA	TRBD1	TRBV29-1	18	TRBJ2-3	CSVPEPTGATYNTDTQYF	TGCAGCGTTCCAGAGCCTACAGGGGCCACCTATAACACAGATACGCAGTATTTT
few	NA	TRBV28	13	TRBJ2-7	CASRAVVSYEQYF	TGTGCCAGCAGAGCCGTAGTCTCCTACGAGCAGTACTTC
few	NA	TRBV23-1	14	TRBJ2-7	CASRLAGVSYEQYF	TGCGCCAGCAGACTAGCAGGAGTATCCTACGAGCAGTACTTC
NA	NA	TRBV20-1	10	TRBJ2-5	CSAWSETQYF	TGCAGTGCATGGTCAGAGACCCAGTACTTC
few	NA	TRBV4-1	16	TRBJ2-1	CASSLGPMGSYNEQFF	TGCGCCAGCAGCCTAGGACCCATGGGGTCCTACAATGAGCAGTTCTTC
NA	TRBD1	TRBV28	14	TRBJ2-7	CASRTGQGVREQYF	TGTGCCAGCAGAACGGGACAGGGGGTGAGGGAGCAGTACTTC
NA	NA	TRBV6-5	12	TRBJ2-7	CASSYRGYEQYF	TGTGCCAGCAGTTACAGGGGTTACGAGCAGTACTTC
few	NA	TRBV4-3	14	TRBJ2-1	CASSQDEGANEQFF	TGCGCCAGCAGCCAAGACGAGGGCGCCAATGAGCAGTTCTTC
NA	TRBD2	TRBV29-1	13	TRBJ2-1	CSVWTSGSNEQFF	TGCAGCGTATGGACTAGCGGGAGTAATGAGCAGTTCTTC
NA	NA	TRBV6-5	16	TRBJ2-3	CASSYVFAAGTDTQYF	TGTGCCAGCAGTTACGTTTTCGCTGCGGGCACAGATACGCAGTATTTT
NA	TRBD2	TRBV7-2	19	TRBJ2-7	CASSLLKGLAGGFPYEQYF	TGTGCCAGCAGCTTACTTAAGGGACTAGCGGGAGGGTTTCCCTACGAGCAGTACTTC
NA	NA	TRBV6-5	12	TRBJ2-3	CASHGSRDTQYF	TGTGCCAGCCACGGGTCGAGGGATACGCAGTATTTT
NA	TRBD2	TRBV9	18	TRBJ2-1	CASSPGGLARTAYNEQFF	TGTGCCAGCAGCCCCGGGGGACTAGCGAGGACAGCCTACAATGAGCAGTTCTTC
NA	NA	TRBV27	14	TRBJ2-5	CASSQRTVEETQYF	TGTGCCAGCAGTCAGAGGACAGTAGAGGAGACCCAGTACTTC
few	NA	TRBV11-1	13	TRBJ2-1	CASSSGEYNEQFF	TGTGCCAGCAGCTCTGGGGAGTACAATGAGCAGTTCTTC
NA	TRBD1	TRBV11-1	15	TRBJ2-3	CASSLVPGGTDTQYF	TGTGCCAGCAGCTTAGTTCCAGGGGGTACAGATACGCAGTATTTT
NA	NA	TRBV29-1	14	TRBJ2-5	CSVRRRGSEETQYF	TGCAGCGTCCGCCGCAGGGGATCTGAAGAGACCCAGTACTTC
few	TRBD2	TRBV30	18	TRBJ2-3	CAWNLATSGSYNPDTQYF	TGTGCCTGGAACCTCGCAACTAGCGGGAGTTATAATCCAGATACGCAGTATTTT
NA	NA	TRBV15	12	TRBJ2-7	CATSSTVGEQYF	TGTGCCACCAGCTCTACAGTAGGCGAGCAGTACTTC
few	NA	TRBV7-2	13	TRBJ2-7	CASSFTRLYEQYF	TGTGCCAGCAGCTTCACACGGCTCTACGAGCAGTACTTC